A selection of T cell receptor beta chains follows, all from one sample in a study of OX40 agonist ivuxolimab in advanced cancers. The method was immunoSEQ multiplex PCR; TCRdb's version includes in-frame clones alone and lacks a portion of them. The data show tens of thousands of clones, about 90% seen once. The specimen was CD4+ or CD8+ T cells sorted from blood, collected in a trial of the OX40 agonist ivuxolimab. The receptor set was obtained from an adult with an advanced solid tumor such as melanoma, head and neck, liver or kidney cancer. Each CDR3 is given with its conserved first and last residue. Each record gives: J gene, V gene, CDR3 protein.

J gene: TRBJ2-3; V gene: TRBV10-3; CDR3 protein: CAIRPGQGRTDTQYF
J gene: TRBJ2-7; V gene: TRBV4-1; CDR3 protein: CASSQGAEPLRVQYF
J gene: TRBJ2-3; V gene: TRBV29-1; CDR3 protein: CSVEPRTVGTQYF
J gene: TRBJ1-2; V gene: TRBV6-5; CDR3 protein: CASGDRGLGYTF
J gene: TRBJ2-5; V gene: TRBV6-1; CDR3 protein: CASSEGYSGALQETQYF
J gene: TRBJ1-2; V gene: TRBV9; CDR3 protein: CASSVESQGGYGYTF
J gene: TRBJ1-5; V gene: TRBV19; CDR3 protein: CASSISTYGNEPQHF
J gene: TRBJ1-5; V gene: TRBV6-1; CDR3 protein: CASNEGFLRPQHF
J gene: TRBJ2-1; V gene: TRBV2; CDR3 protein: CASSERNPGLAGGGEQFF
J gene: TRBJ1-1; V gene: TRBV11-2; CDR3 protein: CASSPPDRPMNTEAFF
J gene: TRBJ1-3; V gene: TRBV5-1; CDR3 protein: CASSGDTAGNTIYF
J gene: TRBJ2-7; V gene: TRBV7-2; CDR3 protein: CASRPFGSGGRSSYEQYF
J gene: TRBJ1-1; V gene: TRBV28; CDR3 protein: CASSKGPNTEAFF
J gene: TRBJ1-1; V gene: TRBV20-1; CDR3 protein: CSARSQLEAFF
J gene: TRBJ2-3; V gene: TRBV27; CDR3 protein: CASGDRPSSTDTQYF
J gene: TRBJ2-1; V gene: TRBV7-2; CDR3 protein: CASSFGGFSNEQFF
J gene: TRBJ2-2; V gene: TRBV7-2; CDR3 protein: CASSFWGAQNTGELFF
J gene: TRBJ2-5; V gene: TRBV7-9; CDR3 protein: CASSPRTSPETQYF
J gene: TRBJ2-1; V gene: TRBV6-1; CDR3 protein: CASRPGQHHEQFF
J gene: TRBJ2-1; V gene: TRBV10-3; CDR3 protein: CAIGDREGSGYNEQFF
J gene: TRBJ2-3; V gene: TRBV5-4; CDR3 protein: CASSFNEGPSDTQYF
J gene: TRBJ2-1; V gene: TRBV7-9; CDR3 protein: CASSRDLANEQFF
J gene: TRBJ2-7; V gene: TRBV6-1; CDR3 protein: CASKGNLAGGNEQYF
J gene: TRBJ1-4; V gene: TRBV7-5; CDR3 protein: CARSFSGATNEKLFF
J gene: TRBJ2-7; V gene: TRBV29-1; CDR3 protein: CSVAVQGASEQYF
J gene: TRBJ1-2; V gene: TRBV14; CDR3 protein: CASSQEGRGGYGYTF
J gene: TRBJ2-3; V gene: TRBV7-9; CDR3 protein: CASNRDGRNTDTQYF
J gene: TRBJ1-1; V gene: TRBV5-5; CDR3 protein: CASSTDSGNTEAFF
J gene: TRBJ2-1; V gene: TRBV7-9; CDR3 protein: CASSLTGHPDNEQFF
J gene: TRBJ1-1; V gene: TRBV28; CDR3 protein: CASSSGQGARKAFF
J gene: TRBJ2-4; V gene: TRBV2; CDR3 protein: CASSGQGELGKNIQYF
J gene: TRBJ1-5; V gene: TRBV11-3; CDR3 protein: CASSLDLAGPQPQHF
J gene: TRBJ2-1; V gene: TRBV5-1; CDR3 protein: CASSSGQSVGKQFF
J gene: TRBJ1-1; V gene: TRBV28; CDR3 protein: CASSSTGTEAFF
J gene: TRBJ2-2; V gene: TRBV19; CDR3 protein: CASSIVTDGELFF